These 20 T cell receptor beta chains were sequenced from one sample in a study of cytomegalovirus exposure and HLA in healthy donors (dated by TCRdb to between 2016 and 2019). The library relied on the immunoSEQ multiplex PCR assay. TCRdb holds this immuneACCESS table with in-frame rearrangements only. Some clones are missing; in checked studies, unresolved V genes explain under half, and the rest has no known cause. In this sample the table shows 100,000 to 150,000 clones, 85% to 90% of which occur a single time. The leading ten clones occupy around 1.9% of the sample. Sequenced sample: PBMCs. The receptors derive from a woman under 30 in good health and CMV-seronegative.

This rearrangement joins TRBV18 to TRBJ2-5, with 10 bases aligning to TRBD1. The CDR3 consists of 18 residues. Germline-derived CDR1 and CDR2 are KGHSH and LQKENI. V shed 1 base and J 3 bases; nucleotides not matched to a gene: 11. The CDR3 sequence is CASSPLGLTGQGEETQYF. The CDR3 region has the DNA TGTGCCAGCTCACCACTGGGGCTAACAGGACAGGGGGAAGAGACCCAGTACTTC.

This CDR3 is CASSLRGTSGRYAPEQYF. CDR3 in DNA: TGTGCCAGCAGCTTACGGGGTACTAGCGGGAGGTATGCCCCCGAGCAGTACTTC. The gene calls are TRBV7-2 and TRBJ2-7; 12 nucleotides match TRBD2. CDR3 length: 18 residues. Germline loops: CDR1 SGHTA, CDR2 FQGNSA. Trimming at V came to 2 bases and at J to 6 bases, leaving 14 bases not matched to a gene. Full variable domain (rest looked up from reference TRBV7-2 and TRBJ2-7): GAGVSQSPSNKVTEKGKDVELRCDPISGHTALYWYRQSLGQGLEFLIYFQGNSAPDKSGLPSDRFSAERTGGSVSTLTIQRTQQEDSAVYLCASSLRGTSGRYAPEQYFGPGTRLTVT.

The rearrangement uses TRBV14 and TRBJ2-7; 9 bases agree with TRBD1. The CDR3 is made up of 15 amino acids. Germline CDR1 is SGHDN and CDR2 is FVKESK. Trimming at V came to 4 bases and at J to 0 bases, leaving 4 bases not matched to a gene. The CDR3 bases are TGTGCCAGCAGCCCACCGGGACAGGGCTCCTACGAGCAGTACTTC. It is translated as CASSPPGQGSYEQYF.

The V gene is TRBV7-6, the J gene TRBJ2-1; 13 nucleotides agree with TRBD2. The J segment lost 8 bases and the V segment lost 5 bases, leaving 12 bases of the junction unmatched. The CDR3 has 17 amino acids. The germline CDR1 and CDR2 sequences are SGHVS and FNYEAQ. The CDR3 loop reads CASSLKLAGGPWYEQFF. In DNA form, the CDR3 reads TGTGCCAGCAGCCTCAAACTAGCGGGAGGGCCATGGTATGAGCAGTTCTTC.

This clone was seen a single time. The chain is built from TRBV6-7 and TRBJ1-1; the match to TRBD1 covers 7 bases. TRBV6-7 carries the ORF label, with uncertain function. This CDR3 has 15 residues. V lost 2 bases, J lost 7 bases, and 10 bases stayed unmatched. In DNA form, the CDR3 reads TGTGCCAGCAGTTACGAGTGGGACAGAGAACTTGAAGCTTTCTTT. It is translated as CASSYEWDRELEAFF.

The V and J genes are TRBV7-2 and TRBJ2-7; no clear D gene. The CDR3 runs 13 residues. Between the trimmed V and J ends, which lost 2 bases and 3 bases, there was a span of 8 bases. The germline V gene has CDR1 SGHTA and CDR2 FQGNSA. The CDR3 DNA sequence: TGTGCCAGCAGCTTAAGCCTTAACTACGAGCAGTACTTC. Protein: CASSLSLNYEQYF.

The chain has TRBV7-9 and TRBJ2-3; 10 bases align to TRBD2. Germline trimming cut 5 bases from V and 5 bases from J; bases unmatched to any gene: 13. This CDR3 is 17 amino acids long. The germline V gene has CDR1 SEHNR and CDR2 FQNEAQ (reference sequence). The CDR3 DNA reads TGTGCCAGCAGCATACAGAGCGGGAGGGCCTACAAAGATACGCAGTATTTT. Residues: CASSIQSGRAYKDTQYF.

This clone appeared a single time. V and J are TRBV9 and TRBJ2-3; 11 bases map to TRBD2. The V gene's germline CDR1 is SGDLS and CDR2 YYNGEE. The J segment lost 1 base and the V segment lost 5 bases, leaving 3 bases of the junction unmatched. This CDR3 is built from 15 residues. Here the CDR3 DNA reads TGTGCCAGCAGTGCTAGCGGGGGGCGCACAGATACGCAGTATTTT. This codes for CASSASGGRTDTQYF.

The CDR3 sequence is CASSPRLSQYTDTQYF. The CDR3 region has the DNA TGTGCCAGCAGCCCCCGCCTGTCGCAGTACACAGATACGCAGTATTTT. The V call is TRBV11-2, the J call TRBJ2-3; D unresolved. Trimming removed 5 bases from V and 2 bases from J, with 17 bases in between. Germline loops: CDR1 SGHAT, CDR2 FQNNGV. The CDR3 length is 16 residues.

The chain links TRBV28 to TRBJ2-4; 8 positions agree with TRBD1. The germline CDR1 and CDR2 sequences are MDHEN and SYDVKM. V shed 5 bases and J 0 bases; nucleotides not matched to a gene: 6. This CDR3 contains 16 residues. CDR3 protein: CASSPRGLEAKNIQYF. CDR3 nucleotide sequence: TGTGCCAGCAGTCCCAGGGGGCTTGAAGCCAAAAACATTCAGTACTTC.

This clone was seen once. This chain connects TRBV30 to TRBJ2-3; 10 nucleotides match TRBD2. CDR3 size: 16 residues. Germline loops: CDR1 GTSNPN, CDR2 SVGIG (reference sequence). V trimming: 2 bases; J trimming: 0 bases; junction bases outside the gene matches: 5. The CDR3 sequence is CAWSKRGGFSTDTQYF. DNA for the CDR3: TGTGCCTGGAGTAAGCGGGGGGGCTTTAGCACAGATACGCAGTATTTT.

The J gene is TRBJ1-3, the V gene TRBV13; 7 nucleotides match TRBD1. CDR3 length equals 14 residues. J was trimmed by 0 bases and V by 4 bases; bases with no gene match: 0. Germline loops: CDR1 PRHDT, CDR2 FYEKMQ (reference sequence). CDR3 loop: CASSYRGSGNTIYF. The DNA for the CDR3 is TGTGCCAGCAGCTACAGGGGCTCTGGAAACACCATATATTTT.

The chain couples TRBV30 to TRBJ1-4; no definite D call. In germline, CDR1 is GTSNPN, CDR2 SVGIG (reference sequence). V was clipped by 1 base and J by 5 bases, with 5 bases between them. The CDR3 loop spans 12 amino acids. The CDR3 protein is CAWSERNEKLFF. CDR3 DNA sequence: TGTGCCTGGAGTGAACGGAATGAAAAACTGTTTTTT.

This sequence joins TRBV18 and TRBJ2-7; 8 bases are a match to TRBD1. Germline V lookup: CDR1 KGHSH, CDR2 LQKENI. Unmatched junction bases numbered 4, after V lost 3 bases and J lost 0 bases. The CDR3 runs to 15 residues. The CDR3 is CASSPDRGSSYEQYF. CDR3 coding DNA: TGTGCCAGCTCACCTGACAGGGGAAGCTCCTACGAGCAGTACTTC.

The chain joins TRBV28 to TRBJ1-2; 9 bases map to TRBD1. The CDR3 loop spans 14 amino acids. Germline-derived CDR1 and CDR2 are MDHEN and SYDVKM. J gave up 7 bases and V 4 bases, and 7 bases lay outside the gene matches. The CDR3 DNA sequence: TGTGCCAGCAGTTCTTCCGGGACAGGGTTTGGCTACACCTTC. Protein sequence: CASSSSGTGFGYTF.

The J gene is TRBJ2-3, the V gene TRBV6-4; 9 bases are a match to TRBD2. The junction had 4 bases not matched to a gene; V was cut back by 0 bases and J by 6 bases. Per the germline V gene, CDR1 is MRHNA and CDR2 is SNTAGT. CDR3 length: 15 residues. The CDR3 loop is CASSDSASGVDTQYF. The CDR3 DNA reads TGTGCCAGCAGTGACTCGGCTAGCGGGGTCGATACGCAGTATTTT.

The chain couples TRBV5-1 to TRBJ1-4; no clear D gene. The CDR3 is 15 amino acids. Trimming stripped 0 bases from V and 6 bases from J, with 12 bases between. Germline V lookup: CDR1 SGHRS, CDR2 YFSETQ. The chain's CDR3 is CASSLGVAVYEKLFF. For the CDR3, the DNA is TGCGCCAGCAGCTTGGGGGTGGCGGTTTATGAAAAACTGTTTTTT.

The chain recombines TRBV4-1 with TRBJ2-3; D is possibly TRBD2 (5 bases). With 6 bases removed from V and 0 bases from J, the gap between germline ends came to 13 bases. Germline values: CDR1 MGHRA, CDR2 YSYEKL. The CDR3 loop spans 15 amino acids. The CDR3 nucleotides are TGCGCCAGCAGGATGAGGGCAGGTAGCACAGATACGCAGTATTTT. Its protein product is CASRMRAGSTDTQYF.

V usage is TRBV28 and J usage is TRBJ2-2; no definite D call. CDR3 length: 13 residues. Germline assignment: CDR1 MDHEN and CDR2 SYDVKM. The V and J ends lost 3 bases and 2 bases respectively, with 4 bases between them. This chain's CDR3 is CASSFINTGELFF. CDR3 sequence (DNA): TGTGCCAGCAGTTTTATAAACACCGGGGAGCTGTTTTTT.

This chain joins TRBV2 and TRBJ2-7; 12 bases match TRBD1. The CDR3 runs 14 residues. Germline V lookup: CDR1 SNHLY, CDR2 FYNNEI. The J segment lost 2 bases and the V segment lost 8 bases, leaving 4 bases of the junction unmatched. The CDR3: CASGGQGAAYEQYF. The DNA of the CDR3 is TGTGCCAGCGGGGGACAGGGGGCGGCCTACGAGCAGTACTTC.